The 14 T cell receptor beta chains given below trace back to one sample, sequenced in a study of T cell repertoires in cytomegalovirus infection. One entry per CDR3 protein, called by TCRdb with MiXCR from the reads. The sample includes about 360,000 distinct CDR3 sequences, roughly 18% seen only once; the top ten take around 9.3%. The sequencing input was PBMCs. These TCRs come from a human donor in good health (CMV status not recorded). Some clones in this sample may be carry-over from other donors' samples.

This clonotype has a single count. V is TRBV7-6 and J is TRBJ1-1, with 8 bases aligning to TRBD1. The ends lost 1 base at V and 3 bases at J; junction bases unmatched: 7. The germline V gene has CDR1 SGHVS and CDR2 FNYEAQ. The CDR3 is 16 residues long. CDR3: CASSLEVDRVDTEAFF. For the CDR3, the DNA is TGTGCCAGCAGCTTAGAGGTGGACAGGGTGGACACTGAAGCTTTCTTT.

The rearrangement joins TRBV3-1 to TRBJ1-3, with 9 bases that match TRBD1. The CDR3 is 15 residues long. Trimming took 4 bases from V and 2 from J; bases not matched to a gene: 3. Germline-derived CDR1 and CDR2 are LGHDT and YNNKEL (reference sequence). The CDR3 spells CASSPGTGPGNTIYF. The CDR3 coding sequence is TGTGCCAGCAGCCCAGGGACAGGGCCTGGAAACACCATATATTTT.

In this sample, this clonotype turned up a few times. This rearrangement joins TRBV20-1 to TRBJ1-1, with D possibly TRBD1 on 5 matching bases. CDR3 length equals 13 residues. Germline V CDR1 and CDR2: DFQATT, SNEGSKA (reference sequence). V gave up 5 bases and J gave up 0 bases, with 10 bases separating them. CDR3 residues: CSAQRGVNTEAFF. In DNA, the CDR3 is TGCAGTGCTCAGCGGGGGGTGAACACTGAAGCTTTCTTT.

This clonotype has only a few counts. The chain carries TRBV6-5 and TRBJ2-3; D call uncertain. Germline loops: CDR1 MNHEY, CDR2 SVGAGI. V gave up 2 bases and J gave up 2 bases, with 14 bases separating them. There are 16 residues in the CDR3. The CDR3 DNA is TGTGCCAGCAGTTACGGGTCATCTATTTTCACAGATACGCAGTATTTT. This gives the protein CASSYGSSIFTDTQYF.

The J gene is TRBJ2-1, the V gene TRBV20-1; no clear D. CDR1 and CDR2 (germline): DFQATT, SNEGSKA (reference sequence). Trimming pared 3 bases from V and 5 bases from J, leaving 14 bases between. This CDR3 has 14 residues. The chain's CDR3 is CSASLSAINNEQFF. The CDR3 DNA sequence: TGCAGTGCTAGTCTCAGCGCGATCAACAATGAGCAGTTCTTC.

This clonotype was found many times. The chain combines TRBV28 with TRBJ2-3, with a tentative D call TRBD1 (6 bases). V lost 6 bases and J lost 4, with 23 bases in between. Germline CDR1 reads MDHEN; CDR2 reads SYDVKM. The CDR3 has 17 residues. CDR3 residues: CASSRIRDIPGADTQYF. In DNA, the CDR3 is TGTGCCAGCAGCCGGATCCGGGACATACCGGGCGCAGATACGCAGTATTTT.

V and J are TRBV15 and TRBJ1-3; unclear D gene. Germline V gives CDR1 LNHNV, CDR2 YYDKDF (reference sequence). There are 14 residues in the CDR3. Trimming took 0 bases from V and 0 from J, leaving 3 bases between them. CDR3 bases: TGTGCCACCAGCAGAGATGACTCTGGAAACACCATATATTTT. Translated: CATSRDDSGNTIYF.

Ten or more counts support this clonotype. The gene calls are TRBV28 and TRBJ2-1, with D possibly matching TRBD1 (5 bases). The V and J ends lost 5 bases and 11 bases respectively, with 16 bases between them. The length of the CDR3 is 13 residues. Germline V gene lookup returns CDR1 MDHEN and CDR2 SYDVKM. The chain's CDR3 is CASSASGILKQFF. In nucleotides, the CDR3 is TGTGCCAGCAGTGCGTCAGGGATCCTTAAGCAGTTCTTC.

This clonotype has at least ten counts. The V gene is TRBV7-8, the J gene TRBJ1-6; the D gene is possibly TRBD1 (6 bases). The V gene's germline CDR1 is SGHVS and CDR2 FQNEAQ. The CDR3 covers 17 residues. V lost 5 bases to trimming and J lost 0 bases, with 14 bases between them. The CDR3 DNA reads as TGTGCCAGCAGCCGACGGACAGTTAGCTCCTATAATTCACCCCTCCACTTT. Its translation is CASSRRTVSSYNSPLHF.

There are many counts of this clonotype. The CDR3: CASSLDRVDTEAFF. DNA of the CDR3: TGTGCCAGCAGCTTAGACAGGGTTGACACTGAAGCTTTCTTT. The V gene is TRBV7-2, the J gene TRBJ1-1, with D possibly matching TRBD1 (6 bases). The CDR3 sequence is 14 residues long. Germline-derived CDR1 and CDR2 are SGHTA and FQGNSA. Trimming cost V 1 base and J 3 bases, with 9 bases left between them.

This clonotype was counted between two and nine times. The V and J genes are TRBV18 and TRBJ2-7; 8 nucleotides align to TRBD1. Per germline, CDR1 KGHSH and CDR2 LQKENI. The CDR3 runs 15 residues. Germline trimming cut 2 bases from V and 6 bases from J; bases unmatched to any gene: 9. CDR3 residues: CASSPDPWTGFEQYF. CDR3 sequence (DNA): TGTGCCAGCTCACCAGATCCGTGGACAGGGTTCGAGCAGTACTTC.

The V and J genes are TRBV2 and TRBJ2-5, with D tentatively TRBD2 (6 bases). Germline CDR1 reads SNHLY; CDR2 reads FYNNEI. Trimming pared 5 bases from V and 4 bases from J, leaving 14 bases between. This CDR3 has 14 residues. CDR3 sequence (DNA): TGTGCCAGCAGTCCTTTGGACGGGGGAGAGACCCAGTACTTC. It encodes CASSPLDGGETQYF.

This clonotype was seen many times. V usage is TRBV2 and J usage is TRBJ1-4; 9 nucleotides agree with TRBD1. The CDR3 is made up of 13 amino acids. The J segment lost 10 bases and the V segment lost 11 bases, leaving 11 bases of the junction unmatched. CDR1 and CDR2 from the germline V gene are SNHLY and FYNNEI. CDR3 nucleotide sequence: TGTGCCGGTTCCGGGACAGGGAACGGAAAACTGTTTTTT. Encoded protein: CAGSGTGNGKLFF.

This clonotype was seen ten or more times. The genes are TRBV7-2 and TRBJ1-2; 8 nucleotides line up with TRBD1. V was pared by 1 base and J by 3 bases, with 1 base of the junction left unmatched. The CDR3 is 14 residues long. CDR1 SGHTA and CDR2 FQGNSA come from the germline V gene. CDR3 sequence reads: CASSLVDRDYGYTF. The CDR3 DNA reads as TGTGCCAGCAGCTTAGTGGACAGGGACTATGGCTACACCTTC.